The following is a T cell receptor (beta chain) sequence with its context. Original analysis: By means of reference gene primer amplification, nucleated cell counts were estimated. Libraries were prepared by immunoSEQ multiplex PCR; TCRdb keeps only in-frame clonotypes and omits some of them. That table gives V, J and clone size, and the DNA gave D and trimming. The table lists about 250,000 clones, about 68% of them singletons. The data stem from a study of blood T cell repertoires in COVID-19. As for the study in general: COVID-19 samples, acute and convalescent, were from the United States, Italy and Spain. T cells, B-cell-depleted T cells, or PBMCs provided the cDNA or gDNA that served as material.

V lost 1 base to trimming and J lost 0 bases, with 7 bases between them. The germline gives CDR1 LGHDT, CDR2 YNNKEL (reference sequence). The CDR3 length is 15 residues. The clonotype comes from a woman over 75 with acute or convalescent COVID-19. The sample comprised peripheral blood. J is TRBJ1-3 and V is TRBV3-1 (or the pseudogene TRBV3-2), with D unclear. Here the CDR3 DNA reads TGTGCCAGCAGCCAAGGCGCTAACTCTGGAAACACCATATATTTT. Amino acids: CASSQGANSGNTIYF.